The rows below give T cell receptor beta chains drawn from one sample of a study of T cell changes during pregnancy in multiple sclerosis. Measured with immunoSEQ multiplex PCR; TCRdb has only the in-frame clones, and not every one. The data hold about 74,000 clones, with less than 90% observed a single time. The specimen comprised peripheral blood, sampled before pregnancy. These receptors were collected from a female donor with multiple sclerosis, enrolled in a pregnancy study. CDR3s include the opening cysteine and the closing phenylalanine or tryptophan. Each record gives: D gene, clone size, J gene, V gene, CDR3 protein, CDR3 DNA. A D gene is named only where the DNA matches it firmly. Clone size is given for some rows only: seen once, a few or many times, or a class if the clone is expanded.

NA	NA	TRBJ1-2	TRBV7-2	CASSLLGTPSNYGYTF	TGTGCCAGCAGCTTATTAGGGACACCCTCTAACTATGGCTACACCTTC
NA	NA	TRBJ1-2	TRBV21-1	CASSQSGQGATKDYGYTF	TGTGCCAGCAGCCAATCAGGCCAGGGGGCAACCAAGGACTATGGCTACACCTTC
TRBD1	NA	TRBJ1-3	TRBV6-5	CASSRTGGSGNTIYF	TGTGCCAGCAGTCGCACAGGGGGGTCTGGAAACACCATATATTTT
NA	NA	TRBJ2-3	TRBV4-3	CASSHRGGPSDTQYF	TGCGCCAGCAGCCATAGGGGGGGGCCTTCAGATACGCAGTATTTT
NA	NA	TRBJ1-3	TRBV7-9	CASSPGTTGNTIYF	TGTGCCAGCAGTCCTGGGACAACTGGAAACACCATATATTTT
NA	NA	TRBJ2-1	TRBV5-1	CASSFVGGGNEQFF	TGCGCCAGCAGCTTTGTGGGAGGGGGTAATGAGCAGTTCTTC
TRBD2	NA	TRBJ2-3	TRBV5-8	CASSQAERGVADTQYF	TGCGCCAGCAGCCAAGCCGAGCGGGGGGTGGCAGATACGCAGTATTTT
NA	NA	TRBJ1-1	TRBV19	CASSVARGTEAFF	TGTGCCAGTAGTGTAGCGAGGGGGACTGAAGCTTTCTTT
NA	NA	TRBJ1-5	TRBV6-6	CASTLRGGNQPQHF	TGTGCCAGCACCTTACGGGGGGGCAATCAGCCCCAGCATTTT
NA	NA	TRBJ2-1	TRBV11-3	CASSLAGHSNEQFF	TGTGCCAGCAGCTTAGCCGGACACAGCAATGAGCAGTTCTTC
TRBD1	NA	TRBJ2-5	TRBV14	CASSYDRGRRETQYF	TGTGCCAGCAGTTACGACAGGGGGCGCCGAGAGACCCAGTACTTC
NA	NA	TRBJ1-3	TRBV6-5	CASSYSNQASGNTIYF	TGTGCCAGCAGTTACTCGAACCAGGCGTCTGGAAACACCATATATTTT
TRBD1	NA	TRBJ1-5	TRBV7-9	CASSQKAMGQSNQPQHF	TGTGCCAGCAGCCAGAAGGCAATGGGACAGAGCAATCAGCCCCAGCATTTT
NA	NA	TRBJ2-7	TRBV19	CASSMWDTYSYEQYF	TGTGCCAGTAGTATGTGGGACACCTACTCCTACGAGCAGTACTTC
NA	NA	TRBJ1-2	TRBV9	CASSQMPPSNGYTF	TGTGCCAGCAGTCAAATGCCCCCAAGCAATGGCTACACCTTC
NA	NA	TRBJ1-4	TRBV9	CASSVGNSHNEKLFF	TGTGCCAGCAGCGTAGGTAACAGCCATAATGAAAAACTGTTTTTT
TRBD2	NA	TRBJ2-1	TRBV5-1	CASSLAKLAGSIKSSYNEQFF	TGCGCCAGCAGCTTGGCCAAACTAGCGGGAAGTATAAAGAGCTCCTACAATGAGCAGTTCTTC
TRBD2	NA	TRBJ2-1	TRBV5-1	CASSSSGSSYNEQFF	TGCGCCAGCAGCTCCAGCGGGAGTAGCTACAATGAGCAGTTCTTC
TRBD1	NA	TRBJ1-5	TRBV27	CASSLMGQGLSNQPQHF	TGTGCCAGCAGTTTAATGGGACAGGGGTTGAGCAATCAGCCCCAGCATTTT
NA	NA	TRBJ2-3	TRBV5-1	CASSLGLDTQYF	TGCGCCAGCAGCTTGGGACTAGACACGCAGTATTTT
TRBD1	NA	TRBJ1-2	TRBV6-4	CASSEGTGYYGYTF	TGTGCCAGCAGTGAGGGGACAGGGTACTATGGCTACACCTTC
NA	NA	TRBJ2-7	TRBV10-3	CAISEAGGSYEQYF	TGTGCCATCAGTGAGGCAGGGGGGTCCTACGAGCAGTACTTC
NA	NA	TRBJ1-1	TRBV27	CASSLQEYGTEAFF	TGTGCCAGCAGCCTACAGGAGTACGGCACTGAAGCTTTCTTT
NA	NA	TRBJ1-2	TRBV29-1	CSVEDRTVNYGYTF	TGCAGCGTTGAAGATCGTACTGTAAACTATGGCTACACCTTC
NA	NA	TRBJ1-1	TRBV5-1	CASSLGQASNTEAFF	TGCGCCAGCAGCTTGGGACAGGCTTCGAACACTGAAGCTTTCTTT
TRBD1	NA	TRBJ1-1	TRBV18	CASSPRTGTKGQGFF	TGTGCCAGCTCACCCCGGACAGGAACGAAAGGGCAGGGTTTCTTT
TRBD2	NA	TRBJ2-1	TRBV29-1	CSANHPGTREFF	TGCAGCGCCAACCACCCCGGGACTAGGGAGTTCTTC
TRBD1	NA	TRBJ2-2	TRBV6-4	CASSGTGDTGELFF	TGTGCCAGCAGTGGGACAGGGGACACCGGGGAGCTGTTTTTT
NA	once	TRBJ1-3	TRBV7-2	CASSFQISGNTIYF	TGTGCCAGCAGCTTTCAGATCTCTGGAAACACCATATATTTT
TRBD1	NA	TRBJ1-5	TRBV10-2	CATWDRGRGSNQPQHF	TGCGCCACCTGGGACAGGGGGCGGGGTAGCAATCAGCCCCAGCATTTT
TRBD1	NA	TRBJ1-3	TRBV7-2	CASSPGTGVGNTIYF	TGTGCCAGCAGTCCCGGGACAGGGGTTGGAAACACCATATATTTT
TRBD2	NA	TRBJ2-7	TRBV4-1	CASSHSSGRFSYEQYF	TGCGCCAGCAGCCACTCTAGCGGGAGGTTCTCCTACGAGCAGTACTTC
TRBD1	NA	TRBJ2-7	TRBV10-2	CASLSNPGQSYEQYF	TGCGCCAGCCTTTCCAATCCGGGACAGTCCTACGAGCAGTACTTC
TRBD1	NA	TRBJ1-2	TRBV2	CASSLQGTNYGYTF	TGTGCCAGCAGTTTACAGGGGACTAACTATGGCTACACCTTC
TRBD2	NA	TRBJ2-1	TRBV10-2	CASSESSASGHNEQFF	TGCGCCAGCAGTGAGTCGTCGGCTAGCGGTCACAATGAGCAGTTCTTC
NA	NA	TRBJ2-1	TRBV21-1	CASSGLGGGSYHEQFF	TGTGCCAGCAGCGGACTTGGCGGTGGGAGTTATCATGAGCAGTTCTTC
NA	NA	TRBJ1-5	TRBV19	CASSIEDGRVTQPQHF	TGTGCCAGTAGTATAGAAGACGGGAGGGTCACTCAGCCCCAGCATTTT
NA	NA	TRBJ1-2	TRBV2	CASKQTDYGYTF	TGTGCCAGCAAACAAACCGACTATGGCTACACCTTC
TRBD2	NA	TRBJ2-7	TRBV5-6	CASSLGGGGYEQYF	TGTGCCAGCAGCTTGGGGGGCGGGGGATACGAGCAGTACTTC
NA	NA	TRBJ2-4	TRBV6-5	CASSYSPGLAKNIQYF	TGTGCCAGCAGTTACTCGCCGGGACTAGCCAAAAACATTCAGTACTTC
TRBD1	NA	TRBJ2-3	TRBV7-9	CASSSGDSRTDTQYF	TGTGCCAGCAGCTCCGGGGACAGTCGCACAGATACGCAGTATTTT
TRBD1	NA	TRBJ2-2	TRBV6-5	CASSYAGQGHTGELFF	TGTGCCAGCAGTTACGCGGGACAGGGCCACACCGGGGAGCTGTTTTTT
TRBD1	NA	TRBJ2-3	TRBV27	CASSLTWTGITDTQYF	TGTGCCAGCAGTTTAACTTGGACAGGGATCACAGATACGCAGTATTTT
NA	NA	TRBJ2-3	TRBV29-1	CSVERTAGRSDTQYF	TGCAGCGTTGAACGCACAGCGGGCCGGTCAGATACGCAGTATTTT
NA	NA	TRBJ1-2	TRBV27	CASWTVYGYTF	TGTGCCAGCTGGACAGTCTATGGCTACACCTTC
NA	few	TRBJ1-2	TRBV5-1	CASSPGQTNYGYTF	TGCGCCAGCAGCCCAGGACAGACTAACTATGGCTACACCTTC
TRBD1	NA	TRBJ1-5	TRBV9	CASSARDREPQHF	TGTGCCAGCAGCGCCCGGGACAGGGAGCCCCAGCATTTT
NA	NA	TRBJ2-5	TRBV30	CAWSPQETQYF	TGTGCCTGGAGCCCACAAGAGACCCAGTACTTC
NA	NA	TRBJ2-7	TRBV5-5	CASSLISGGDYEQYF	TGTGCCAGCAGCTTGATCAGCGGAGGGGACTACGAGCAGTACTTC
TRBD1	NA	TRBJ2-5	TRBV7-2	CASTNPKQGAGETQYF	TGTGCCAGCACCAACCCTAAACAGGGGGCTGGGGAGACCCAGTACTTC
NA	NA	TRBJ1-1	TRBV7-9	CASSLNLGGSMNTEAFF	TGTGCCAGCAGCTTGAATCTTGGAGGTTCGATGAACACTGAAGCTTTCTTT
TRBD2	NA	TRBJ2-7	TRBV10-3	CAIRGTSGTYEQYF	TGTGCCATCAGGGGGACTAGCGGTACCTACGAGCAGTACTTC